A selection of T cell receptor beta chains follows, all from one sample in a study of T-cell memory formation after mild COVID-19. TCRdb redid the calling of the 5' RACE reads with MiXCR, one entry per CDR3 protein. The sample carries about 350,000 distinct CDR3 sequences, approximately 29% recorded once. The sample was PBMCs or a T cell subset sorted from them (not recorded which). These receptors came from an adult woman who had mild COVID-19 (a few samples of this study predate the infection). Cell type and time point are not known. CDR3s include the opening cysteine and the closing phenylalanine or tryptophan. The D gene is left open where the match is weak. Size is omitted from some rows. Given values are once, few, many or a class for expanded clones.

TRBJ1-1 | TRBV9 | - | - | CASRGVENTEAFF | TGTGCCAGCAGAGGGGTGGAAAACACTGAAGCTTTCTTT
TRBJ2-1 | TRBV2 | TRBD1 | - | CASRGRQGYVNEQFF | TGTGCCAGCAGGGGAAGACAGGGGTACGTTAATGAGCAGTTCTTC
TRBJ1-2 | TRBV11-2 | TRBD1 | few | CASSSTGGAGGYTF | TGTGCCAGCAGCTCGACAGGGGGCGCTGGGGGCTACACCTTC
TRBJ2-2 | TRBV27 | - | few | CASVGDTGELFF | TGTGCCAGCGTGGGGGACACCGGGGAGCTGTTTTTT
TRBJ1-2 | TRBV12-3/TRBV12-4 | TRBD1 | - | CASSLGQGVRGYTF | TGTGCCAGCAGTTTGGGACAGGGAGTAAGGGGCTACACCTTC
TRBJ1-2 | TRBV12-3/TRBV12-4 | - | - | CASSSRDGFNYGYTF | TGTGCCAGCAGTTCCCGGGACGGATTTAACTATGGCTACACCTTC
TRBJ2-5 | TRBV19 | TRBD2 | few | CASSRPRELGETQYF | TGTGCCAGTAGCCGACCGCGGGAGCTGGGAGAGACCCAGTACTTC
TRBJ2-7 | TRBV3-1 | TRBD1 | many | CASSQGTGPYEQYF | TGCGCCAGCAGCCAAGGGACAGGGCCCTACGAGCAGTACTTC
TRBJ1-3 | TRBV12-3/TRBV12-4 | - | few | CASSWGTGNTIYF | TGTGCCAGCAGTTGGGGAACTGGAAACACCATATATTTT
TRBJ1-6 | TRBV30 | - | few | CAWSATNSPLHF | TGTGCCTGGAGTGCCACGAATTCACCCCTCCACTTT
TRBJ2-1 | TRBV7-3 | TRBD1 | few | CASSLGTVSSYNEQFF | TGTGCCAGCAGCTTGGGGACAGTCTCCTCCTACAATGAGCAGTTCTTC
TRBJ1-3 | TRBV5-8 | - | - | CASSLVFGPNAGNTIYF | TGTGCCAGCAGCTTGGTTTTTGGGCCCAATGCTGGAAACACCATATATTTT
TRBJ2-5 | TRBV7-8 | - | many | CASSSGRETQYF | TGTGCCAGCAGCTCAGGACGGGAGACCCAGTACTTC
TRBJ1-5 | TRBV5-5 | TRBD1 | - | CASSLEVGRGLRGGNQPQHF | TGTGCCAGCAGCTTGGAAGTGGGCAGGGGGCTGCGTGGTGGCAATCAGCCCCAGCATTTT
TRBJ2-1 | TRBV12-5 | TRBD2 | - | CASGLVLSGGEGNEQFF | TGTGCTAGTGGTTTGGTACTTAGCGGGGGAGAGGGCAATGAGCAGTTCTTC